Below are 15 T cell receptor beta chains sequenced from a single sample in a study of shared clonotypes between healthy human individuals. Naive CD8 cells lacked CD45RO and underwent positive selection for CCR7, leaving out terminally differentiated effector memory CD45RA+ cells. The assay was immunoSEQ multiplex PCR, and TCRdb's table has in-frame clones only and misses some. This sample has just over 2,000,000 clones, with about 95% found just once. The sequenced sample consisted of naive CD8+ T cells sorted from blood. The receptors here all came from a man between 18 and 35 years old in good health.

The V call is TRBV10-1, the J call TRBJ2-3; no definite D call. The germline gives CDR1 WNHNN, CDR2 SYGVQD (reference sequence). Trimming removed 3 bases at V and 3 bases at J, with 7 bases between. There are 13 residues in the CDR3. In DNA form, the CDR3 reads TGCGCCAGCAGTGAAACAGATACAGATACGCAGTATTTT. This translates into CASSETDTDTQYF.

This clone was detected only a few times. The rearrangement uses TRBV28 and TRBJ1-2; 10 bases match TRBD1. The CDR3 consists of 16 residues. The germline gives CDR1 MDHEN, CDR2 SYDVKM. V trimming: 7 bases; J trimming: 3 bases; junction bases outside the gene matches: 11. CDR3 residues: CASTPPGGQGYYGYTF. Written as DNA, the CDR3 is TGTGCCAGCACCCCCCCAGGGGGACAGGGGTACTATGGCTACACCTTC.

This rearrangement joins TRBV6-1 to TRBJ2-7; D not certain. Germline values: CDR1 MNHNS, CDR2 SASEGT. The CDR3 contains 13 residues. Trimming cost V 0 bases and J 3 bases, with 6 bases left between them. The CDR3 nucleotides are TGTGCCAGCAGTGAAGCGAGACGCTACGAGCAGTACTTC. Amino acid sequence: CASSEARRYEQYF.

Notes on this clone: The same CDR3 arises from other DNA sequences in this sample as well. The chain joins TRBV4-1 to TRBJ2-1, with 10 bases matching TRBD2. The V and J ends lost 1 base and 4 bases, in that order; junction bases with no gene match: 1. This CDR3 contains 15 residues. The germline V gene has CDR1 MGHRA and CDR2 YSYEKL. CDR3 DNA sequence: TGCGCCAGCAGCCAAGTACTAGCGGGGTACAATGAGCAGTTCTTC. Translation gives CASSQVLAGYNEQFF.

V gene TRBV5-6 combines with J gene TRBJ2-1; 8 positions agree with TRBD2. The germline V gene encodes CDR1 SGHDT and CDR2 YYEEEE. J was trimmed by 6 bases and V by 7 bases; bases with no gene match: 6. The CDR3 runs to 13 residues. CDR3 loop: CASCWGTSNEQFF. DNA of the CDR3: TGTGCCAGCTGCTGGGGGACTAGCAATGAGCAGTTCTTC.

The genes are TRBV5-1 and TRBJ2-3, with 7 positions matching TRBD2. The CDR3 runs to 15 residues. Per germline, CDR1 SGHRS and CDR2 YFSETQ. Trimming removed 2 bases from V and 4 bases from J; junction bases left unmatched: 7. The CDR3 loop reads CASSLSGGAADTQYF. CDR3 nucleotides: TGCGCCAGCAGCTTATCGGGAGGTGCCGCAGATACGCAGTATTTT.

The chain links TRBV5-5 to TRBJ2-5, with D perhaps TRBD2 (5 bases). Trimming left V 0 bases short and J 5 bases short, with 11 bases between. Germline V gives CDR1 SGHKS, CDR2 YYEKEE (reference sequence). CDR3 length: 14 residues. Written as DNA, the CDR3 is TGTGCCAGCAGCTTGGTTACCGGGAAGGAGACCCAGTACTTC. This translates into CASSLVTGKETQYF. Using reference TRBV5-5 and TRBJ2-5 for the parts outside the CDR3, the full variable domain is DAGVTQSPTHLIKTRGQQVTLRCSPISGHKSVSWYQQVLGQGPQFIFQYYEKEERGRGNFPDRFSARQFPNYSSELNVNALLLGDSALYLCASSLVTGKETQYFGPGTRLLVL.

V usage is TRBV27 and J usage is TRBJ1-2; D unclear. The CDR3 extends over 13 amino acids. V shed 3 bases and J shed 0 bases, with 5 bases lying between them. Germline lookup yields CDR1 MNHEY and CDR2 SMNVEV (reference sequence). The DNA of the CDR3 is TGTGCCAGCAGTTTCGCAACTAACTATGGCTACACCTTC. This sequence encodes CASSFATNYGYTF.

The genes are TRBV27 and TRBJ2-7, with 8 bases fitting TRBD2. Germline values: CDR1 MNHEY, CDR2 SMNVEV (reference sequence). V gave up 6 bases and J gave up 0 bases; unmatched junction bases: 7. The CDR3 extends over 15 amino acids. This chain's CDR3 is CASSLAGRSSYEQYF. In DNA form, the CDR3 reads TGTGCCAGCAGCTTAGCGGGACGGAGCTCCTACGAGCAGTACTTC.

The chain combines TRBV9 with TRBJ2-3; the D call may be TRBD1 or TRBD2 (5 bases each). V was clipped by 1 base and J by 2 bases, with 11 bases between them. From germline, CDR1 is SGDLS and CDR2 YYNGEE. This CDR3 spans 15 amino acids. In DNA form, the CDR3 reads TGTGCCAGCAGCGTACAGGGAGACTTCACAGATACGCAGTATTTT. Translating it yields CASSVQGDFTDTQYF.

The V and J genes are TRBV27 and TRBJ2-2, with no clear D. Trimming removed 0 bases from V and 6 bases from J, with 8 bases in between. Per germline, CDR1 MNHEY and CDR2 SMNVEV (reference sequence). The CDR3 consists of 14 residues. The CDR3 DNA is TGTGCCAGCAGTTTATCGAATTACGCCGGGGAGCTGTTTTTT. Its translation is CASSLSNYAGELFF.

In DNA, the CDR3 is TGTGCCAGCAGCTTAAACAGGAACACCGGGGAGCTGTTTTTT. Its protein product is CASSLNRNTGELFF. This chain connects TRBV7-2 to TRBJ2-2; D gene uncertain. The CDR3 is made up of 14 amino acids. The germline V gene has CDR1 SGHTA and CDR2 FQGNSA. The V end was cut by 2 bases, the J end by 1 base, with 5 bases between.

The rearrangement links TRBV13 to TRBJ1-1; D is unclear. Germline V gene sequence: CDR1 PRHDT, CDR2 FYEKMQ (reference sequence). CDR3 length: 14 amino acids. With 4 bases removed from V and 3 bases from J, the gap between germline ends came to 12 bases. The DNA for the CDR3 is TGTGCCAGCAGCTCCCCCGACGGGGACACTGAAGCTTTCTTT. This gives the protein CASSSPDGDTEAFF.

This chain uses TRBV30 with TRBJ1-1; D gene uncertain. The CDR3 is made up of 12 amino acids. Germline assignment: CDR1 GTSNPN and CDR2 SVGIG (reference sequence). V was clipped by 0 bases and J by 6 bases, with 8 bases between them. CDR3 sequence (DNA): TGTGCCTGGAGTGTACCCCCCCCTGAAGCTTTCTTT. Translating gives CAWSVPPPEAFF.

This clone was recorded once. The V gene is TRBV13, the J gene TRBJ2-7; 10 bases are a match to TRBD2. In germline, CDR1 is PRHDT, CDR2 FYEKMQ (reference sequence). The CDR3 has 15 residues. V lost 5 bases to trimming and J lost 2 bases; unmatched junction nucleotides: 6. This CDR3 is CASSSRTSGTYEQYF. CDR3 bases: TGTGCCAGCAGCAGCAGGACTAGCGGTACCTACGAGCAGTACTTC.